The source of this T cell receptor (beta chain) is a study of beta chain features in type 1 diabetes. Findings and caveats of the study: Type 1 diabetes patients had TCRB CDR3s that were shorter (moderately but significantly so) in all four CD4+ subsets. In the patient group, naive, central memory and Treg TCRB repertoires seemed more alike than in the healthy donor group. Individuals with type 1 diabetes displayed fewer insertions and more deletions at VDJ junctions.

The germline CDR1 and CDR2 sequences are LNHNV and YYDKDF (reference sequence). The CDR3 is made up of 14 amino acids. J was trimmed by 6 bases and V by 5 bases; bases with no gene match: 7. The study reverse transcribed the entire isolated RNA, so it sequenced expressed TCRB transcripts. The protocol was immunoSEQ multiplex PCR, while the TCRdb copy is restricted to in-frame clones and leaves out a portion. The table lists hundreds of thousands of clones, 15% to 20% of them singletons. There are a few counts of this clone. What it binds is unknown. The receptor was isolated from a woman aged 18-29 years in good health. Sequencing was carried out using naive CD4+ T cells from blood. The chain combines TRBV15 with TRBJ1-5; TRBD1 matches at 7 bases. CDR3 in amino acids: CATSGDRVTQPQHF. The CDR3 coding sequence is TGTGCCACCAGCGGCGACAGGGTAACTCAGCCCCAGCATTTT.